The sequence of this T cell receptor (beta chain) was determined in a study of blood T cells in healthy people across ages (dated by TCRdb to between 2015 and 2016). Study-level background: In model experiments, template switching captured about one uniquely barcoded TCR beta cDNA molecule for every two T cells. The study measured age-related changes in TCR beta repertoire diversity using deep sequencing normalized with unique cDNA molecular identifiers. The donors were divided into four age groups: young (average about 16 years), middle-aged (approximately 39), aged (roughly 66) and long-lived (82). To avoid experimental bias, donors of different ages were distributed randomly across sequencing lanes. For two donors (one aged 18 to 30 and one aged 80 or older), the study analyzed two additional independent replicas of 1 million unique cDNA reads from the same blood draw. The investigation overall reported the following: Compared with the aged group, the long-lived group had more naive CD4+ T cells, fewer expanded clones and increased TCR diversity, a pattern suggesting age selection. Observed TCR beta diversity per million T cells fell roughly linearly with age, and a significant reduction was already apparent by age roughly 40. The CMV infection status of donors was not known, potentially confounding age-related changes in expanded clonotypes. There was a strong correlation between observed TCR beta diversity and the percentage of naive T cells measured by flow cytometry. Total diversity estimates from one million sequenced T cells were considered lower bounds and underestimates. Since profiling was done on bulk unsorted PBMCs, naive and antigen-experienced compartments could not be conclusively compared.

This clonotype was observed at least ten times. Its antigen specificity is not known. Base quality data are lacking; no much larger clone is found one base away. Donors were 39 systemically healthy Caucasian individuals from Russia aged roughly 6 to 95 years. Each donor gave approximately 9.4 milliliters of peripheral blood, drawn into EDTA-treated Vacutainer tubes. Ficoll-Paque density-gradient centrifugation was used to isolate PBMCs, with at least 6.5 million per sample. Trizol reagent was used to extract total RNA from PBMCs, with at least 5 micrograms per sample. For every donor, an aliquot of PBMCs went through flow cytometry to measure the percentages of naive CD45RAhigh/CD27high T cells. Preparation of the library involved 5' RACE. The run used an Illumina HiSeq 2500. A second roughly 7 to 12 cycle PCR used a sample-barcoded 5' primer and a J-beta primer mix. A unique molecular identifier was introduced onto each TCR beta cDNA molecule by a template-switch 5' adaptor carrying 12 random nucleotides. Each sample yielded at least 2.5 million CDR3-containing paired-end reads. First-strand cDNA synthesis was performed from all RNA using the Mint cDNA synthesis kit, with priming by a TRBC-specific oligonucleotide. Following uracil-DNA glycosylase treatment, a first 18-cycle PCR with universal primers M1SS and BC2_uni_R was performed on all cDNA. The authors processed their data as follows. For normalization, 1 million high-quality reads, each with a distinct molecular identifier, were randomly selected from each sample. Instead of being binned into consensus sequences, reads that shared molecular identifiers were thrown out. MiTCR, with a Q25 quality threshold and the strictest error-elimination algorithm, was used for CDR3 identification, clonotype clustering and error correction. A nonparametric unseen species model with Euler transformation was used to estimate lower-bound total TCR beta diversity. Using fastp at Q25 and MiXCR, TCRdb reprocessed the public reads and kept productive beta chains. Rows are unified per CDR3 protein, each entry keeping the most common DNA and genes. The V and J calls, along with clone size, are taken from TCRdb and not from the paper's own processing. In this sample the table shows fewer than 750,000 distinct CDR3 sequences, 45% to 60% of which occur a single time. The biggest ten clones account for approximately 15% of the sample.

Specimen: blood. The sequence was collected from an elderly woman in good health.

The sequence in DNA is TGCGCCAGCAGCTTCTCTAGCGGCCCCCCTGCCGAGCAGTACTTC. Translation gives CASSFSSGPPAEQYF. The chain is encoded by TRBV5-1 joined to TRBJ2-7, and 7 bases in between align with TRBD2. Inclusive of the bounding cysteine and phenylalanine, the CDR3 is 15 residues long. The only DNA kept is the CDR3, 45 bases in frame from the first base. For CDR1 and CDR2, the germline V gene lists SGHRS and YFSETQ. V is cut back by 2 bases and J by 6 bases, with 11 bases in the junction unmatched.